The present T cell receptor (beta chain) was sequenced within a study of T-cell memory formation after mild COVID-19. V shed 0 bases and J shed 4 bases, with 9 bases lying between them. Germline V lookup: CDR1 MGHRA, CDR2 YSYEKL. The CDR3 consists of 14 residues. TCRdb itself ran the 5' RACE reads through MiXCR, one entry per CDR3 protein. This sample has roughly 310,000 distinct CDR3 sequences, with 15% to 20% found just once. The specimen was PBMCs or a T cell subset sorted from them (not recorded which). The V and J genes are TRBV4-1 and TRBJ1-2; D remains ambiguous. The sequence was obtained from a man between 18 and 29 years old who had mild COVID-19 (a few samples of this study predate the infection). Cell type and time point are not known. The CDR3 spells CASSQDSQTYGYTF. Here the CDR3 DNA reads TGCGCCAGCAGCCAAGATAGTCAGACCTATGGCTACACCTTC.